A single T cell receptor beta chain is shown here with its context. Its antigen is not yet known. No base quality values were provided; no much bigger clone lies one nucleotide off. The cohort consisted of some 670 healthy bone marrow donors. At the time of sampling, every cohort member was nominally healthy, though immune exposures that went unrecorded were likely present. The donor was CMV seronegative and belonged to the group of roughly 330 seronegative cohort members. A peripheral blood sample was collected from each donor, and TCR beta sequencing was performed on peripheral blood mononuclear cells. Genomic DNA was extracted from the blood cell samples with the Qiagen DNeasy Blood Extraction Kit. This entry is derived from a study of cytomegalovirus exposure and HLA in healthy donors (dated by TCRdb to 2016 to 2017). Background on the whole study: An earlier analysis of some 620 of the donors reported 276 Gb of sequence data and 95 million to 120 million unique TCR beta sequences obtained from roughly 180 million T cells. About 300 gigabases of sequencing data and tens of millions of unique TCR sequences were included in an early release covering 550 to 800 HLA-typed donors. Among the approximately 420 genotyped donors, approximately 77% belonged to the genetic ancestry cluster associated with self-reported Caucasian donors. The study aimed to test whether cataloging public T cell receptors could reveal signatures of past pathogen exposure. The study used immunosequencing to profile the T cell repertoires of approximately 630 subjects and linked those repertoires to cytomegalovirus serostatus. In addition to the first cohort of about 650 subjects, a separate validation cohort of approximately 120 different subjects was used. High-throughput TCR immunosequencing, statistical association of individual TCRs with disease status, and machine learning were combined to predict cytomegalovirus infection status. A later analysis re-analyzed previously published TCR beta repertoires from 666 donors and added high-resolution HLA genotyping to study TCR occurrence patterns. Rather than drawing on any new phenotypic data, the later analysis identified candidate immune exposures from TCR beta sequences and the way those sequences occurred across donors. An earlier analysis of around 540 of the donors applied high-throughput TCR beta sequencing to assess whether each TCR beta V gene segment acted as functional or pseudogenic. Donor age, sex, ethnicity and CMV serostatus were collected together with the repertoire data. A later genetic analysis used genome-wide SNP genotypes for about 65% of the 666 donors, treating that subset as a discovery cohort. Every discovery cohort repertoire had been produced on one sequencing platform. Both class I and class II loci were covered by HLA typing, at four-digit resolution. The number of typed donors differed by locus: 629-630 for A, B, C, DRB1 and DQB1; about 520 for DQA1; some 610 for DPA1; and approximately 450 for DPB1. About five DR-DQ haplotypes were handled as single units for association and clustering because linkage in the cohort was strong. Among about 360 genotyped donors of the cohort, an average of approximately 250,000 unique TCR beta nucleotide sequences were sequenced per donor, roughly 18% of them non-productive.

Libraries were made using the immunoSEQ multiplex PCR assay. The multiplex PCR relied on a mix of 60 forward primers for TCR Vbeta segments and 13 reverse primers for TCR Jbeta segments. Amplification of the CDR3 region of rearranged TCR beta genes was performed with a multiplex PCR assay on genomic DNA. The amplified TCR beta libraries were sequenced on the Illumina HiSeq System as 87-base-pair reads. As for how the authors treated the data: In a later analysis, tens of millions of unique TCR beta chains were counted across the roughly 670 repertoires, and approximately 11 million of these chains were shared by at least two donors. To remove PCR and sequencing errors, raw reads were error-corrected and collapsed into unique sequences using a nearest-neighbor algorithm that merged closely related sequences. V, D and J gene segments were assigned by aligning CDR3 sequences to IMGT reference sequences. For a sequence to be retained, at least a six-nucleotide match to both a V gene segment and a J gene segment was required. A rearrangement counted as productive if the CDR3 had no stop codons and remained in frame with V and J, and every other rearrangement counted as non-productive. CDR3 was defined by IMGT convention, running from the second conserved V-encoded cysteine to the conserved J-encoded phenylalanine. In an earlier analysis of approximately 590 of the donors, sequences lacking an unambiguous match to a single V gene segment were excluded. In an earlier analysis of approximately 560 of the donors, a V segment was called functional when productive rearrangements were above 56.7%, and segregating when the standard deviation between donors exceeded 5%. A statistical classification framework was built for diagnosing cytomegalovirus status from the catalog of TCR beta chain sequences. In a later analysis, TCR nucleotide sequences were compared against IMGT/GENE-DB human TR gene sequences so that V and J genes could be assigned. A later analysis assigned CDR3 sequences and most-parsimonious VDJ recombination scenarios with the TCRdist pipeline. In a later analysis, every TCR beta chain was defined by the combination of its CDR3 amino acid sequence and its V-gene family, and reads without a unique V-gene family were dropped. In a later analysis, approximately 640 highly shared, low-generation-probability nucleotide sequences were removed to address suspected cross-contamination and a sequencing artifact. In a later analysis, a clonal expansion index was calculated for each public chain from normalized within-repertoire ranks of inferred template counts. Generation probabilities in a later analysis came from a VDJ recombination model fitted to out-of-frame rearrangements, and those results were checked against IGoR. In a later analysis, hypergeometric tests were used to score TCR-TCR, TCR-HLA and TCR-CMV co-occurrence, with a repertoire-size bias correction applied to TCR pairs. False discovery rates were estimated in a later analysis by permuting HLA or CMV assignments 20 times. In a later analysis, co-occurring TCRs were grouped using DBSCAN, and TCRdist sequence similarity was added for clustering within HLA-allele-positive subsets. For co-occurrence clustering, repertoires with fewer than 30,000 or more than 120,000 public chains were excluded, along with about five repertoires with anomalous nucleotide sharing. TCRdb mirrors the immuneACCESS table, restricted to in-frame sequences. Some clones are absent from its copies; in checked studies, under half trace to an unresolved V gene, and the reason for the others is unknown. V and J calls and clone size come straight from that table; D and trimming were deduced from the DNA. The sample table holds 140,000 or so clones, of which roughly 80% were seen once. The ten biggest clones cover 2.5% to 3.5% of the sample.

Spanning cysteine to phenylalanine, the CDR3 consists of 15 amino acids. The DNA shown is the 45-base CDR3, in frame from base 1. CDR1 MNHEY and CDR2 SMNVEV were looked up in the germline V gene (reference sequence). The junction shows trimming of 0 bases on V and 7 bases on J, and the gene matches do not reach 5 bases of it. The full study reports these points: In this cohort, only TCR beta chains were sequenced, and detectable features were limited by the absence of alpha or paired-chain data. The study gave a list of 150 to 200 TCR beta chains associated with cytomegalovirus. In a later analysis, TCR association rates were found to vary across HLA loci, with the most associated TCRs seen for DRB1 alleles and the fewest for HLA-C alleles. Because HLA typing was missing for some donors at each locus, association tests included only the typed subset. Because counts were too low, 15 to 20 rarely observed V segments, including chromosome 9 orphons, were excluded from the earlier analysis of several hundred of the donors. It was suggested by the authors that the approach could potentially be generalized to other disease states and immunological phenotypes. The classifier was reported to diagnose cytomegalovirus status with high specificity and sensitivity in both the original and validation cohorts. Most TCR sequences were seen in very few donors, while some public TCRs were found in many individuals. Linkage disequilibrium might explain the correlated functional status among segregating V segments, but an unknown experimental factor could not be ruled out. A further reported finding was that TCR beta sequences accurately predicted the HLA-A and HLA-B alleles for most subjects in the first cohort. Broadly in line with IMGT annotations, most TCR beta V segments showed up in productive rearrangements about 87% or about 30% of the time in an earlier analysis of a few hundred of the donors. An association between a missense DCLRE1C variant and V-gene and J-gene trimming of TCR beta chains was found in a later genetic analysis and replicated in an independent cohort. Because the 87-base-pair reads could not distinguish some IMGT-functional V segments, including TRBV6-2 and TRBV6-3, those segments were excluded. At a false discovery rate of 0.05, a later analysis linked approximately 18,000 TCR beta sequences to specific HLA alleles. Strong co-occurrence of HLA alleles, especially DR and DQ, made assigning TCR associations to individual alleles difficult. A cluster of highly shared sequence variants was judged likely to be a technical artifact of the sequencing pipeline. A later analysis reported that several top co-occurrence clusters appeared linked to parvovirus B19, influenza, CMV and Epstein-Barr virus. The only immune exposure information available for the cohort was CMV serostatus. Compared with the approximately 670-donor mean, donors in an Asian-associated ancestry cluster had fewer N-insertions in productive TCRs, according to a later genetic analysis. Roughly uniform sequencing depth across donors was assumed in presence/absence analyses, although this assumption may not hold. In a later analysis, most CMV-associated TCR beta chains were found to appear HLA-restricted, with HLA associations seemingly driven largely by CMV exposure. A later analysis found that HLA-associated TCR beta chains were more clonally expanded and had lower generation probabilities than equally common non-associated chains. In vitro tests confirmed that a few of the cytomegalovirus-associated TCR beta chains recognize cytomegalovirus antigens.

Sequencing was performed on PBMCs. The TCR originated in a young woman in good health and CMV-seronegative. Rearrangement joined TRBV27 to TRBJ2-1, with 8 middle bases fitting TRBD2. The CDR3 region has the sequence CASSLSAGVANEQFF. The bases are TGTGCCAGCAGTTTATCAGCGGGAGTGGCGAATGAGCAGTTCTTC.